This TCR beta chain was found in a study of T cells after yellow fever vaccination. Study-wide context: Preparation of fractions with low cell numbers was performed using SMART-Seq v4 Ultra Low Input. The study's findings and limits: Within FACS-sorted repertoires, abundant clonotypes contaminating from the bulk population could be present. Among all clonotypes, a small share was observed in both CD4 and CD8 compartments. Once the booster was given, most primary-vaccination clones reappeared, at around 96% for CD4 and 88% for CD8.

This clonotype was counted at least ten times. Its specificity is unknown. Each CDR3 protein gets one entry after TCRdb re-called the 5' RACE reads with MiXCR. The table has approximately 330,000 distinct CDR3 sequences, around 12% seen once. Germline V gene lookup returns CDR1 ENHRY and CDR2 SYGVKD. After removal of 0 bases from V and 5 bases from J, the junction contained 9 bases not matched to a gene. The CDR3 consists of 16 residues. The J gene is TRBJ2-7, the V gene TRBV10-3; 8 bases fit TRBD1. The clonotype originates from a man younger than 35 who received the YFV17D yellow fever vaccine. Here the sequenced sample was CD4+ T cells sorted from PBMCs, taken 15 days after the yellow fever booster vaccination. The CDR3 DNA sequence: TGTGCCATCAGTGAGTCCCGGACAGGGATAGGCCACGAGCAGTACTTC. This translates into CAISESRTGIGHEQYF.